This T cell receptor (beta chain) was recorded in a study of T-cell memory formation after mild COVID-19. The CDR3 sequence is 14 residues long. The V gene's germline CDR1 is LNHDA and CDR2 SQIVND (reference sequence). V dropped 3 bases and J dropped 3; count of bases not matched to a gene: 4. Sample barcodes and UMIs were carried by the TCR alpha and TCR beta cDNA libraries that 5'RACE generated with constant-segment primers. From the 5' RACE reads, TCRdb called clonotypes with MiXCR, one entry per CDR3 protein. The table shows hundreds of thousands of distinct CDR3 sequences, with around 17% occurring only once.

The gene calls are TRBV19 and TRBJ2-5; 7 bases line up with TRBD1. The sequencing input was PBMCs or a T cell subset sorted from them (not recorded which). The sequence was obtained from an adult woman who had mild COVID-19 (a few samples of this study predate the infection). Cell type and time point are not known. The CDR3 here is CASSILGQEETQYF. The CDR3 region has the DNA TGTGCCAGTAGTATTTTAGGACAGGAAGAGACCCAGTACTTC. Supplemented by reference TRBV19 and TRBJ2-5, the full variable domain reads DGGITQSPKYLFRKEGQNVTLSCEQNLNHDAMYWYRQDPGQGLRLIYYSQIVNDFQKGDIAEGYSVSREKKESFPLTVTSAQKNPTAFYLCASSILGQEETQYFGPGTRLLVL.